Below, 31 T cell receptor beta chains from the same sample are listed, as sequenced in a study of blood T cell repertoires in COVID-19. Assay used: immunoSEQ multiplex PCR; TCRdb lists only in-frame clones, some missing. The repertoire includes about 100,000 clones, approximately 83% of them detected once, and 2.5% to 3.5% sits in the top ten. Sequencing was done on a sample of peripheral blood. The receptors derive from a woman aged 80 or over with active or convalescent COVID-19.

J is TRBJ2-7 and V is TRBV4-2; D is perhaps TRBD1 (6 bases). The V gene's germline CDR1 is LGHNA and CDR2 YNFKEQ. This CDR3 has 15 amino acids. The V end was cut by 0 bases, the J end by 3 bases, with 12 bases between. The CDR3 DNA follows: TGTGCCAGCAGCCAAGAGAAGTGGGGGCTCTACGAGCAGTACTTC. Amino acids: CASSQEKWGLYEQYF.

The chain combines TRBV4-2 with TRBJ2-3; D gene uncertain. V lost 1 base, J lost 0 bases, and 5 bases lay in between. CDR1 and CDR2 from the germline V gene are LGHNA and YNFKEQ. The CDR3 is 14 residues long. CDR3 residues: CASSQVTSTDTQYF. The CDR3 DNA follows: TGTGCCAGCAGCCAAGTCACTAGCACAGATACGCAGTATTTT.

This clone was detected a few times. The rearrangement links TRBV5-1 to TRBJ1-2; TRBD1 agrees at 12 bases. Germline CDR1 and CDR2: SGHRS and YFSETQ. CDR3 length equals 17 residues. The V and J ends lost 4 bases and 4 bases, in that order; junction bases with no gene match: 11. CDR3 residues: CASSLGGTGGGGYGYTF. In nucleotides, the CDR3 is TGCGCCAGCAGCCTCGGCGGGACAGGGGGCGGTGGCTATGGCTACACCTTC.

V is TRBV5-4 and J is TRBJ2-1; the match to TRBD1 covers 8 bases. V shed 6 bases, J shed 7 bases, and the junction held 15 bases outside the gene matches. Germline V gene data show CDR1 as SGHNT and CDR2 as YYREEE (reference sequence). The CDR3 runs 16 residues. Here the CDR3 DNA reads TGTGCCAGCACCCCCGCAGGGGGCATCTCGGGAAATGAGCAGTTCTTC. Amino acids: CASTPAGGISGNEQFF.

The chain recombines TRBV28 with TRBJ2-1, with TRBD1 as a possible D gene (6 bases). Germline CDR1 is MDHEN and CDR2 is SYDVKM. Trimming cost V 5 bases and J 7 bases, with 9 bases left between them. The CDR3 consists of 12 residues. DNA for the CDR3: TGTGCCAGCAGTACAGGGCGGAATGAGCAGTTCTTC. Its translation is CASSTGRNEQFF. The variable domain in full, completed from reference TRBV28 and TRBJ2-1, reads DVKVTQSSRYLVKRTGEKVFLECVQDMDHENMFWYRQDPGLGLRLIYFSYDVKMKEKGDIPEGYSVSREKKERFSLILESASTNQTSMYLCASSTGRNEQFFGPGTRLTVL.

This clone is a singleton in its sample. The V and J genes are TRBV19 and TRBJ2-1; 7 bases are a match to TRBD2. CDR3 length: 12 residues. Unmatched junction bases numbered 2, after V lost 3 bases and J lost 9 bases. The V gene's germline CDR1 is LNHDA and CDR2 SQIVND (reference sequence). The CDR3 DNA follows: TGTGCCAGTAGTATCGTAGCGGGTGAGCAGTTCTTC. Translated: CASSIVAGEQFF.

This chain joins TRBV9 and TRBJ1-1, with TRBD1 matching 7 bases. Per germline, CDR1 SGDLS and CDR2 YYNGEE. The CDR3 covers 14 residues. Trimming cost V 3 bases and J 6 bases; bases outside gene matches: 8. CDR3 nucleotides: TGTGCCAGCAGCGCATACAGGGGTGGGCCTGAAGCTTTCTTT. It specifies CASSAYRGGPEAFF.

The V and J genes are TRBV24-1 and TRBJ1-1; D unclear. V lost 5 bases and J 4 bases, leaving 10 bases between the germline ends. The CDR3 loop spans 13 amino acids. The germline V gene has CDR1 KGHDR and CDR2 SFDVKD. The CDR3, as DNA: TGTGCCACCAGTGTAACGGGAGGCACTGAAGCTTTCTTT. Protein sequence: CATSVTGGTEAFF.

The chain has TRBV12-3 or TRBV12-4 and TRBJ1-1, with a tentative D call TRBD1 (5 bases). V shed 1 base and J shed 6 bases, with 6 bases lying between them. CDR3 length: 12 amino acids. The CDR3 is CASSLGQSEAFF. The CDR3 DNA reads as TGTGCCAGCAGTTTAGGACAGTCTGAAGCTTTCTTT.

The V gene is TRBV5-8, the J gene TRBJ2-7; 10 bases are a match to TRBD1. Germline CDR1 reads SGHTS; CDR2 reads YDEGEE. V was clipped by 0 bases and J by 1 base; unmatched bases: 1. The CDR3 is made up of 15 amino acids. The CDR3 spells CASSLGTGGSYEQYF. The DNA of the CDR3 is TGTGCCAGCAGCTTGGGGACAGGGGGATCCTACGAGCAGTACTTC.

This clone showed up just once. The chain combines TRBV18 with TRBJ1-1; D is unclear. Trimming shortened V by 5 bases and J by 6 bases, and 13 bases separated the two germline ends. Per germline, CDR1 KGHSH and CDR2 LQKENI. The CDR3 spans 13 residues. CDR3 sequence reads: CASSGDVVSEAFF. In nucleotides, the CDR3 is TGTGCCAGCTCAGGAGACGTGGTCTCTGAAGCTTTCTTT.

This chain joins TRBV3-1 (or the pseudogene TRBV3-2) and TRBJ1-1, with a possible D match to TRBD1 (6 bases). This CDR3 has 13 residues. Trimming removed 2 bases from V and 4 bases from J, with 8 bases in between. The germline V gene has CDR1 LGHDT and CDR2 YNNKEL (reference sequence). CDR3 bases: TGTGCCAGCAGCCAATACAGGGTCACTGAAGCTTTCTTT. It codes for CASSQYRVTEAFF.

The chain is built from TRBV7-9 and TRBJ1-3; D is ambiguous. This CDR3 has 16 amino acids. Trimming took off 1 base at V and 0 bases at J, with 10 bases between the two ends. Germline V lookup: CDR1 SEHNR, CDR2 FQNEAQ (reference sequence). This CDR3 is CASSLGRVGSGNTIYF. In nucleotides, the CDR3 is TGTGCCAGCAGCTTAGGGCGGGTGGGCTCTGGAAACACCATATATTTT. Supplemented by reference TRBV7-9 and TRBJ1-3, the full variable domain reads DTGVSQNPRHKITKRGQNVTFRCDPISEHNRLYWYRQTLGQGPEFLTYFQNEAQLEKSRLLSDRFSAERPKGSFSTLEIQRTEQGDSAMYLCASSLGRVGSGNTIYFGEGSWLTVV.

The chain has TRBV5-1 and TRBJ2-3; 9 bases line up with TRBD1. Trimming took 3 bases from V and 1 from J; bases not matched to a gene: 3. The CDR3 runs to 15 residues. CDR1 SGHRS and CDR2 YFSETQ come from the germline V gene. CDR3 protein: CASSSGQGGTDTQYF. The CDR3 nucleotides are TGCGCCAGCAGCTCGGGACAGGGTGGCACAGATACGCAGTATTTT.

The chain has TRBV28 and TRBJ1-4; 7 bases are a match to TRBD1. Germline V gene sequence: CDR1 MDHEN, CDR2 SYDVKM. This CDR3 is 14 amino acids long. Trimming cost V 8 bases and J 5 bases; bases outside gene matches: 8. CDR3 amino acids: CASCQGRGNEKLFF. CDR3 nucleotides: TGTGCCAGCTGTCAAGGCAGGGGGAATGAAAAACTGTTTTTT.

In DNA, the CDR3 is TGTGCCAGCAGCCATTCGGGTCGCAACGAGCAGTACTTC. Protein: CASSHSGRNEQYF. The rearrangement links TRBV5-4 to TRBJ2-7; D gene uncertain. CDR1 SGHNT and CDR2 YYREEE come from the germline V gene (reference sequence). The CDR3 runs 13 residues. The V end lost 4 bases, the J end lost 5 bases, and 13 bases lay between the germline ends.

The chain uses TRBV5-1 and TRBJ1-3, with 7 bases identical to TRBD1. V lost 4 bases and J lost 0; bases outside the gene matches: 4. This CDR3 is built from 15 residues. The germline gives CDR1 SGHRS, CDR2 YFSETQ. The CDR3 coding sequence is TGCGCCAGCAGCCCTGGGACAGTCTCTGGAAACACCATATATTTT. This codes for CASSPGTVSGNTIYF.

The gene calls are TRBV18 and TRBJ2-3, with TRBD2 matching over 11 bases. This CDR3 contains 17 residues. The ends lost 6 bases at V and 5 bases at J; junction bases unmatched: 13. The germline V gene encodes CDR1 KGHSH and CDR2 LQKENI. The CDR3 DNA reads TGTGCCAGCTCGCCCCTCACACTAGCGGGAGTCGGAGATACGCAGTATTTT. Amino acids: CASSPLTLAGVGDTQYF.

DNA of the CDR3: TGTGCCAGTAGGCACAGGGGCAACTATGGCTACACCTTC. Amino acids: CASRHRGNYGYTF. The chain employs TRBV19 and TRBJ1-2; TRBD1 agrees at 7 bases. The CDR3 consists of 13 residues. Germline trimming cut 6 bases from V and 2 bases from J; bases unmatched to any gene: 3. Germline CDR1 LNHDA, CDR2 SQIVND (reference sequence).

V and J are TRBV15 and TRBJ2-4; unclear D gene. V lost 1 base, J lost 6 bases, and 10 bases lay in between. Germline V gene sequence: CDR1 LNHNV, CDR2 YYDKDF (reference sequence). The length of the CDR3 is 14 residues. The CDR3 nucleotides are TGTGCCACCAGCAGAGGTCGGGTTCGAAACATTCAGTACTTC. Amino acids: CATSRGRVRNIQYF.

V and J are TRBV7-3 and TRBJ2-7, with D tentatively TRBD2 (7 bases). CDR1 SGHTA and CDR2 FQGTGA come from the germline V gene. This CDR3 region has 14 residues. The V end lost 5 bases, the J end lost 7 bases, and 18 bases lay between the germline ends. The CDR3 nucleotides read TGTGCCAGCAGCCTCTCGGGGGGCCCTGGGGAGCAGTACTTC. Translating it yields CASSLSGGPGEQYF.

This rearrangement joins TRBV5-1 to TRBJ1-5, with D perhaps TRBD1 (5 bases). V was shortened by 4 bases and J by 4 bases, with 21 bases between the two germline ends. The CDR3 spans 17 residues. CDR1 and CDR2 from the germline V gene are SGHRS and YFSETQ. The CDR3 DNA reads TGCGCCAGCAGCCCCGGTTCCACAACCCCAGGGAATCAGCCCCAGCATTTT. It specifies CASSPGSTTPGNQPQHF.

This clone has more than one count but fewer than ten. This rearrangement joins TRBV28 to TRBJ1-2; TRBD1 is a possible D gene (5 bases). Trimming took off 3 bases at V and 7 bases at J, with 12 bases between the two ends. Germline V gene sequence: CDR1 MDHEN, CDR2 SYDVKM. The CDR3 spans 13 residues. In DNA form, the CDR3 reads TGTGCCAGCAGTTTGGTCCAGGGCGGTGGCTACACCTTC. Translating it yields CASSLVQGGGYTF.

The rearrangement links TRBV11-2 to TRBJ1-6; the D gene is possibly TRBD1 (6 bases). Trimming shortened V by 3 bases and J by 6 bases, and 9 bases separated the two germline ends. In germline, CDR1 is SGHAT, CDR2 FQNNGV. The CDR3 consists of 14 residues. Here the CDR3 DNA reads TGTGCCAGCAGCTTGACAGGTCCTAATTCACCCCTCCACTTT. This codes for CASSLTGPNSPLHF. Using reference TRBV11-2 and TRBJ1-6 for the parts outside the CDR3, the full variable domain is EAGVAQSPRYKIIEKRQSVAFWCNPISGHATLYWYQQILGQGPKLLIQFQNNGVVDDSQLPKDRFSAERLKGVDSTLKIQPAKLEDSAVYLCASSLTGPNSPLHFGNGTRLTVT.

This clone was counted once. This chain uses TRBV28 with TRBJ1-4; weak D call: TRBD1 (6 bases). This CDR3 has 16 residues. CDR1 is MDHEN and CDR2 is SYDVKM in the germline V gene. V lost 2 bases and J 7 bases, leaving 17 bases between the germline ends. DNA of the CDR3: TGTGCCAGCAGTTTAGGGTACAGGGCCGCCGGTGAAAAACTGTTTTTT. Its protein product is CASSLGYRAAGEKLFF.

The J gene is TRBJ2-3, the V gene TRBV6-5; weak D call: TRBD1 (5 bases). Germline V gene sequence: CDR1 MNHEY, CDR2 SVGAGI. The ends were cut back, 7 bases at V and 0 bases at J, with 14 bases in the middle. The CDR3 covers 15 residues. The CDR3: CASIPDRASTDTQYF. The CDR3 nucleotides are TGTGCCAGCATCCCCGACAGAGCTAGCACAGATACGCAGTATTTT.

This clone was counted once. The V and J genes are TRBV5-1 and TRBJ1-6; 10 bases align to TRBD1. The ends lost 5 bases at V and 10 bases at J; junction bases unmatched: 9. The germline V gene encodes CDR1 SGHRS and CDR2 YFSETQ. The CDR3 sequence is 15 residues long. The CDR3 reads CASRLPGTGESPLHF. CDR3 sequence (DNA): TGCGCCAGCAGACTACCCGGGACAGGGGAATCACCCCTCCACTTT.

The chain recombines TRBV7-6 with TRBJ1-5, with a tentative D call TRBD1 (5 bases). Deletions cut 3 bases from V and 1 base from J, with 7 bases between. Germline CDR1 SGHVS, CDR2 FNYEAQ. The CDR3 sequence is 14 residues long. CDR3 DNA sequence: TGTGCCAGCAGCTTGACAGAGAGCAATCAGCCCCAGCATTTT. This sequence encodes CASSLTESNQPQHF.

V and J are TRBV28 and TRBJ2-7; TRBD1 matches at 7 bases. The CDR3 length is 13 residues. The V segment lost 6 bases and the J segment 5 bases; nucleotides outside the gene matches: 7. CDR1 is MDHEN, CDR2 SYDVKM, per germline. CDR3 sequence (DNA): TGTGCCAGCAGGGAGACAGGGCCACACGAGCAGTACTTC. This translates into CASRETGPHEQYF. Full variable domain (rest looked up from reference TRBV28 and TRBJ2-7): DVKVTQSSRYLVKRTGEKVFLECVQDMDHENMFWYRQDPGLGLRLIYFSYDVKMKEKGDIPEGYSVSREKKERFSLILESASTNQTSMYLCASRETGPHEQYFGPGTRLTVT.

This clone was counted once. The chain uses TRBV7-2 and TRBJ2-1, with TRBD2 matching over 13 bases. V was pared by 3 bases and J by 9 bases, with 5 bases of the junction left unmatched. CDR3 size: 15 residues. Germline CDR1 and CDR2: SGHTA and FQGNSA. The CDR3 reads CASSFMTSGRFEQFF. CDR3 nucleotides: TGTGCCAGCAGCTTCATGACTAGCGGGAGGTTTGAGCAGTTCTTC.

The rearrangement links TRBV7-8 to TRBJ2-7; 9 positions match TRBD1. V was clipped by 0 bases and J by 6 bases; unmatched bases: 6. The CDR3 contains 15 residues. Germline V gives CDR1 SGHVS, CDR2 FQNEAQ. CDR3 loop: CASSLAGQGIGEQYF. The CDR3 coding sequence is TGTGCCAGCAGCTTAGCCGGACAGGGGATCGGCGAGCAGTACTTC. Together with reference TRBV7-8 and TRBJ2-7, the CDR3 gives the full variable domain: GAGVSQSPRYKVAKRGQDVALRCDPISGHVSLFWYQQALGQGPEFLTYFQNEAQLDKSGLPSDRFFAERPEGSVSTLKIQRTQQEDSAVYLCASSLAGQGIGEQYFGPGTRLTVT.